This T cell receptor beta chain was sequenced during a study of T-cell reconstitution after alpha-beta-depleted transplantation in children. Study observations and caveats: Day-60 TCRbeta diversity that was high in some patients was derived from surviving recipient T cells and thymic progenitors. There were reportedly several hundred expanded graft clones from which alpha-beta T cells came about two months after transplant. Newly produced T cells mostly provided counts and TCRbeta diversity after one year, as hyperexpanded clones declined.

This CDR3 is 14 amino acids long. V was cut by 0 bases and J by 2 bases, with 11 bases left in between. CDR1 and CDR2 from the germline V gene are DFQATT and SNEGSKA (reference sequence). This clonotype has a handful of counts. Its antigen is not known. Molecular barcoding with unique molecular identifiers was used for the TCRbeta library. Each CDR3 protein gets one entry after TCRdb re-called the PCR reads with MiXCR. The sample consists of 900,000 or so distinct CDR3 sequences, around 17% of them appearing once. This sequence joins TRBV20-1 and TRBJ2-7; D is perhaps TRBD1 or TRBD2 (5 bases each). The sequenced sample was PBMCs, mostly from graft donor cells, obtained 360 days after TCRalphabeta/CD19-depleted stem cell transplant. This TCR derives from a male patient younger than 18 who had a stem cell transplant for acute lymphoblastic leukemia, so the T cells may come from the graft donor. CDR3 sequence reads: CSARDLGTAYEQYF. The CDR3 DNA is TGCAGTGCTAGAGATCTGGGGACGGCCTACGAGCAGTACTTC.